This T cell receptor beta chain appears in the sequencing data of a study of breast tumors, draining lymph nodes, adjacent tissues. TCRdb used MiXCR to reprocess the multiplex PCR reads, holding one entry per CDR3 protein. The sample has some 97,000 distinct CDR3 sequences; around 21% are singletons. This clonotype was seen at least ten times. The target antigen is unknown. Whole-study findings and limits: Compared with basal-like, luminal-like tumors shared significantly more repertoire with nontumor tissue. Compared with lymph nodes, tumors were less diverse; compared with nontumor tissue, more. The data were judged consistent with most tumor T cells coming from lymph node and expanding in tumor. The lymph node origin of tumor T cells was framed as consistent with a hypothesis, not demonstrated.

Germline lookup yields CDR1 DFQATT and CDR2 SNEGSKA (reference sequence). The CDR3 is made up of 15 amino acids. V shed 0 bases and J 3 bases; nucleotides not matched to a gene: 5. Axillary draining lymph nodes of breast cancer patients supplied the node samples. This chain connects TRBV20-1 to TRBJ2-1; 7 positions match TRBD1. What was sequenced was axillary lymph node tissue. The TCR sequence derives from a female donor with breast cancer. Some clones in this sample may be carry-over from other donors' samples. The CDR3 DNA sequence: TGCAGTGCTAGAGATCAAGGGGGCCGCTACAATGAGCAGTTCTTC. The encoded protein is CSARDQGGRYNEQFF.